This T cell receptor (beta chain) is drawn from a study of cytomegalovirus exposure and HLA in healthy donors. Overall study: As released early, the data held 70 million to 100 million unique TCRs from HLA-typed donors.

Notes on the study in general: Reported performance of the classifier showed diagnosis of cytomegalovirus status with high specificity and sensitivity. A later analysis found most CMV-associated TCR beta chains apparently HLA-restricted. Common viral pathogens were later found to be apparently linked to several of the most significant clusters.

Concerning this clone itself: Its antigen remains unidentified.

V was clipped by 5 bases and J by 0 bases; unmatched bases: 5. Germline CDR1 SGHNT, CDR2 YYREEE (reference sequence). This CDR3 is built from 16 residues. The PCR had 60 Vbeta and 13 Jbeta primers. The repertoire was sequenced with immunoSEQ multiplex PCR; TCRdb's copy has only in-frame clones and lacks some. The table records 160,000 or so clones, about 80% of them present only once. This receptor was taken from a man aged 25 to 40 in good health and CMV-seronegative. Sequences were obtained from PBMCs. The genes are TRBV5-4 and TRBJ2-6, with 7 bases identical to TRBD1. CDR3 DNA sequence: TGTGCCAGCAGTTTACAGGGGACCTCTGGGGCCAACGTCCTGACTTTC. Translation: CASSLQGTSGANVLTF. The full variable domain, rest sourced from reference TRBV5-4 and TRBJ2-6, is ETGVTQSPTHLIKTRGQQVTLRCSSQSGHNTVSWYQQALGQGPQFIFQYYREEENGRGNFPPRFSGLQFPNYSSELNVNALELDDSALYLCASSLQGTSGANVLTFGAGSRLTVL.